These T cell receptor beta chains were read from a single sample in a study of OX40 agonist ivuxolimab in advanced cancers. Sequenced by immunoSEQ multiplex PCR; TCRdb stores in-frame clones only, minus some. The table shows 45,000 to 60,000 clones, with 80% to 95% occurring only once. The sequencing here drew on CD4+ or CD8+ T cells sorted from blood, taken in a trial of the OX40 agonist ivuxolimab. The origin of the receptors is an adult with an advanced solid tumor such as melanoma, head and neck, liver or kidney cancer. CDR3s include the opening cysteine and the closing phenylalanine or tryptophan. The D gene is left open where the match is weak. Only part of the rows carry a size: once, few, many, or a class if the clone is expanded.

clone size,D gene,V gene,J gene,CDR3 DNA,CDR3 protein
once,-,TRBV10-1,TRBJ2-7,TGCGCCAGCAGTGAAGGTGGTTCCTACGAGCAGTACTTC,CASSEGGSYEQYF
-,TRBD1,TRBV11-2,TRBJ2-2,TGTGCCAGCAGCTTAGATCGGGACAGGGCAGGAACCGGGGAGCTGTTTTTT,CASSLDRDRAGTGELFF
once,-,TRBV13,TRBJ2-3,TGTGCCAGCAGCTTAGGAGAGGGTCGGACAGATACGCAGTATTTT,CASSLGEGRTDTQYF
-,TRBD1,TRBV4-1,TRBJ1-5,TGCGCCAGCAGCCAAGATAACGCTACGCCTAGGGGGCTAAAACAGCCCCAGCATTTT,CASSQDNATPRGLKQPQHF
-,TRBD1,TRBV2,TRBJ2-1,TGTGCCAGCAGTAAGGACAGGGGAGGGAATGAGCAGTTCTTC,CASSKDRGGNEQFF
few,-,TRBV5-1,TRBJ2-6,TGCGCCAGCAGCTTTACAACCACGGCCTCTGGGGCCAACGTCCTGACTTTC,CASSFTTTASGANVLTF
-,-,TRBV5-4,TRBJ1-5,TGTGCCAGCAGCTTCGGCGGGGGCTTCAATCAGCCCCAGCATTTT,CASSFGGGFNQPQHF
-,-,TRBV2,TRBJ1-3,TGTGCCAGCAGAGAGGGGGGCAGAAACACCATATATTTT,CASREGGRNTIYF
-,TRBD2,TRBV11-2,TRBJ2-7,TGTGCCAGCAGTTTCGGGACTAGCGGAGTCTACGAGCAGTACTTC,CASSFGTSGVYEQYF
-,-,TRBV25-1,TRBJ2-1,TGTGCCAGCAGTGAGGCCCGGGACACCGAGCAGTTCTTC,CASSEARDTEQFF
-,-,TRBV5-1,TRBJ2-3,TGCGCCAGCAGCTTGCAGGTCATGAGAGATACGCAGTATTTT,CASSLQVMRDTQYF
-,-,TRBV6-5,TRBJ2-1,TGTGCCAGCAGTTACCGCCGGAACTCCTACAATGAGCAGTTCTTC,CASSYRRNSYNEQFF
-,TRBD1,TRBV5-6,TRBJ1-3,TGTGCCAGCAGCTTTCTAACAGGGGGTGGAAACACCATATATTTT,CASSFLTGGGNTIYF
-,TRBD2,TRBV4-1,TRBJ2-1,TGCGCCAGCAGCCGCGGGACTATCTACAATGAGCAGTTCTTC,CASSRGTIYNEQFF
-,TRBD2,TRBV18,TRBJ2-7,TGTGCCAGCTCACCTTTTGAGCGGGGTGGGTACGAGCAGTACTTC,CASSPFERGGYEQYF
few,-,TRBV7-2,TRBJ1-2,TGTGCCAGCAGCTTAGAGTGGGGGACGACACTATTCTATGGCTACACCTTC,CASSLEWGTTLFYGYTF
-,-,TRBV6-1,TRBJ2-1,TGTGCCAGCAAGTTTAAGCAGAGCTCCTACAATGAGCAGTTCTTC,CASKFKQSSYNEQFF
-,TRBD1,TRBV27,TRBJ2-4,TGTGCCAGCAGTAGAACCCCCGGACAGGGGGCGTCAGTTCAGTACTTC,CASSRTPGQGASVQYF
-,TRBD2,TRBV11-2,TRBJ2-2,TGTGCCAGCAGCTTTACTAGCGGGGGGAACACCGGGGAGCTGTTTTTT,CASSFTSGGNTGELFF
-,TRBD2,TRBV5-1,TRBJ2-3,TGCGCCAGCAGCCAAGCGGGGGATACGCAGTATTTT,CASSQAGDTQYF
-,TRBD1,TRBV5-4,TRBJ1-2,TGTGCCAGCAGCTTTGACAGGGTCGAGGGCTACACCTTC,CASSFDRVEGYTF
once,TRBD2,TRBV28,TRBJ2-7,TGTGCCAGCAAGACTAGCGGGAGGAGGGGCCCTCTCTACGAGCAGTACTTC,CASKTSGRRGPLYEQYF
-,-,TRBV18,TRBJ2-7,TGTGCCAGCTCACAACGACAGGAGAGCTCCTACGAGCAGTACTTC,CASSQRQESSYEQYF